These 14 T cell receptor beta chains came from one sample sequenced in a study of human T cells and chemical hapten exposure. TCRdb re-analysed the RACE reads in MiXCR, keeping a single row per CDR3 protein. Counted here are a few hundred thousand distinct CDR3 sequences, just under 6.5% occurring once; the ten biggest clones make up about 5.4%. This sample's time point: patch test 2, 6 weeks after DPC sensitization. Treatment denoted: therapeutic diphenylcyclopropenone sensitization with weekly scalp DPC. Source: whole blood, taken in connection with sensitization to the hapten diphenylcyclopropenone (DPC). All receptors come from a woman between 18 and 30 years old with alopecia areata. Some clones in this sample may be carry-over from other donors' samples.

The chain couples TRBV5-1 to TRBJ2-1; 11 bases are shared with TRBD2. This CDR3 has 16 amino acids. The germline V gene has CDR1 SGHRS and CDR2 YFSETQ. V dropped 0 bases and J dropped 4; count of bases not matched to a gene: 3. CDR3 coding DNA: TGCGCCAGCAGCTTGGGAGGGACTAGCGGTTACAATGAGCAGTTCTTC. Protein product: CASSLGGTSGYNEQFF. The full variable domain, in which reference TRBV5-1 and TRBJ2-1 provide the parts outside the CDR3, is KAGVTQTPRYLIKTRGQQVTLSCSPISGHRSVSWYQQTPGQGLQFLFEYFSETQRNKGNFPGRFSGRQFSNSRSEMNVSTLELGDSALYLCASSLGGTSGYNEQFFGPGTRLTVL.

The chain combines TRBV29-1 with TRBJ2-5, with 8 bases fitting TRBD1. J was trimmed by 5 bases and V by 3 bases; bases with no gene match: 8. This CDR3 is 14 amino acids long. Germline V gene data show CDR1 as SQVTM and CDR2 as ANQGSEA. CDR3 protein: CSVDYSGGGETQYF. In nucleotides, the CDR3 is TGCAGCGTTGATTATTCAGGGGGCGGCGAGACCCAGTACTTC.

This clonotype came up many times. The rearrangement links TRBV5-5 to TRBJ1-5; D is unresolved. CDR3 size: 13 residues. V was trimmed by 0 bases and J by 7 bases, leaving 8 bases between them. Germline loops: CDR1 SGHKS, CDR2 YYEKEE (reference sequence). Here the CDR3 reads CASSLDLGQPQHF. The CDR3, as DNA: TGTGCCAGCAGCTTGGATTTGGGCCAGCCCCAGCATTTT.

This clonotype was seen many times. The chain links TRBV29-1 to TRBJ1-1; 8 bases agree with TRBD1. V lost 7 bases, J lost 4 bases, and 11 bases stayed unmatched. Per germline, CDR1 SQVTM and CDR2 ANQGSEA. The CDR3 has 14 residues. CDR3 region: CSAQVGQAGTEAFF. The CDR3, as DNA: TGCAGCGCTCAAGTGGGACAGGCGGGCACTGAAGCTTTCTTT.

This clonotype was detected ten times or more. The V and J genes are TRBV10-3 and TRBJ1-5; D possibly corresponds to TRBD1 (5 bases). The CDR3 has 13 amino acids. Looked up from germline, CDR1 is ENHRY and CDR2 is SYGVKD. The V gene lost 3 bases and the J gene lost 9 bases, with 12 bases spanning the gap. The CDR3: CAISDSRAGPQHF. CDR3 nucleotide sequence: TGTGCCATCAGTGATAGCAGGGCTGGGCCCCAGCATTTT.

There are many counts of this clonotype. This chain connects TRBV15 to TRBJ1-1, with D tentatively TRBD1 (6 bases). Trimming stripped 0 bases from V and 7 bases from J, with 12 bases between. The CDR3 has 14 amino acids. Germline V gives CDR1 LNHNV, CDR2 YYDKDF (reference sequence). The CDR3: CATSRDLRGDEAFF. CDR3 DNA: TGTGCCACCAGCAGAGATTTAAGGGGGGATGAAGCTTTCTTT. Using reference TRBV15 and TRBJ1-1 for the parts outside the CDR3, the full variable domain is DAMVIQNPRYQVTQFGKPVTLSCSQTLNHNVMYWYQQKSSQAPKLLFHYYDKDFNNEADTPDNFQSRRPNTSFCFLDIRSPGLGDTAMYLCATSRDLRGDEAFFGQGTRLTVV.

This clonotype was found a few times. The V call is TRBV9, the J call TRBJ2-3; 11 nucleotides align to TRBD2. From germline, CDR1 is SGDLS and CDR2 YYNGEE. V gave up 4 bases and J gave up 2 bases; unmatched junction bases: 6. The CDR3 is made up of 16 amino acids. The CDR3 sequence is CASSLPSGGTTDTQYF. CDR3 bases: TGTGCCAGCAGCTTACCTAGCGGGGGGACCACAGATACGCAGTATTTT.

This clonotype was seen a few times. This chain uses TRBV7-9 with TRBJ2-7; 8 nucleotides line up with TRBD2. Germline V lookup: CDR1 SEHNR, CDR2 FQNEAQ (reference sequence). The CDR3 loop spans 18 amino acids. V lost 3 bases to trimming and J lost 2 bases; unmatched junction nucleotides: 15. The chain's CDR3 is CASSLPIGGSGETYEQYF. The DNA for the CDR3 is TGTGCCAGCAGCTTGCCCATAGGAGGTAGCGGGGAAACCTACGAGCAGTACTTC.

CDR3 in amino acids: CASSHLAGGNYEQYF. The CDR3 DNA reads as TGCGCCAGCAGCCACTTAGCGGGGGGAAACTACGAGCAGTACTTC. This sequence joins TRBV4-3 and TRBJ2-7; 10 nucleotides line up with TRBD2. CDR3 size: 15 residues. Per germline, CDR1 LGHNA and CDR2 YSLEER. V trimming: 3 bases; J trimming: 3 bases; junction bases outside the gene matches: 5.

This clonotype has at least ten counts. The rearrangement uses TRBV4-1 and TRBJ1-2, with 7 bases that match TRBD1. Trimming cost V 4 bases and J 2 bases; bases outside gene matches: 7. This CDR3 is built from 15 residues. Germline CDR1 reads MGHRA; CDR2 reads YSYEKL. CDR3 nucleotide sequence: TGCGCCAGCAGCCGAGGGCAGGGGGGCAACTATGGCTACACCTTC. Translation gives CASSRGQGGNYGYTF.

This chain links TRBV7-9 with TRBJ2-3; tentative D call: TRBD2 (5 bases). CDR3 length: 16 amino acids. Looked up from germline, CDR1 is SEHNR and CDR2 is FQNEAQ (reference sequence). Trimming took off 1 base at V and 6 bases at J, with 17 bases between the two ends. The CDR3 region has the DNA TGTGCCAGCAGCTTAGAGGGCAGGTGGCCGGGGGATACGCAGTATTTT. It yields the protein CASSLEGRWPGDTQYF.

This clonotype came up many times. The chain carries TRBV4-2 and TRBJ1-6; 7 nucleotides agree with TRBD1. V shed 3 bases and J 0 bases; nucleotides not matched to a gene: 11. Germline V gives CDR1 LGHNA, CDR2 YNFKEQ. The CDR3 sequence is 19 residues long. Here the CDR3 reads CASSQSPGQTSSYNSPLHF. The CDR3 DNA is TGTGCCAGCAGCCAGAGTCCGGGACAGACGAGCTCCTATAATTCACCCCTCCACTTT.

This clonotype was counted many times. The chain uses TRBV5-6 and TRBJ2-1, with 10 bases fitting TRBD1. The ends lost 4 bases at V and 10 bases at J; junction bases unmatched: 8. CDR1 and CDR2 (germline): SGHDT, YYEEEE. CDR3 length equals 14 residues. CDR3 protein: CASSLGTGAEEQFF. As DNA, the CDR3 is TGTGCCAGCAGCCTAGGGACAGGGGCCGAGGAGCAGTTCTTC.

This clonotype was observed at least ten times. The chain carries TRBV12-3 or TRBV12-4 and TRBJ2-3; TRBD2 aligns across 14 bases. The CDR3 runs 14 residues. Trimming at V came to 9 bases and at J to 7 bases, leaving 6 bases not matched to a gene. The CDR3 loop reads CASRLAGGRNTQYF. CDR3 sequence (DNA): TGTGCCAGTAGACTAGCGGGGGGGCGAAATACGCAGTATTTT.